This is a list of T cell receptor beta chains from one sample in a study of CD8+CD57+ T cells in acquired aplastic anemia. TCRdb called the reads again in MiXCR, with one record for every CDR3 protein. The sample carries roughly 180,000 distinct CDR3 sequences, roughly 65% recorded once. Sequencing was performed on sorted CD4+, CD8+, or CD8+CD57+ T cells (not recorded which) from PBMCs. The receptor set was obtained from a human donor with aplastic anemia. Both conserved end residues are part of each CDR3. A D gene is named only where the DNA matches it firmly. Expanded clones get a size class; other rows say once, few or many, or leave the size out.

cdr3_aa	cdr3_nt	clone_size	j_call	d_call	v_call
CASSGGGDTQYF	TGTGCCAGCAGTGGGGGTGGGGATACGCAGTATTTT	.	TRBJ2-3	.	TRBV12-3/TRBV12-4
CASSYSIRERTDAQYF	TGTGCCAGCAGTTACTCGATCCGGGAGCGCACAGATGCGCAGTATTTT	.	TRBJ2-3	.	TRBV9
CSARVHRAGANVLTF	TGCAGTGCTAGGGTTCACAGGGCTGGGGCCAACGTCCTGACTTTC	.	TRBJ2-6	.	TRBV20-1
CASSDREQETQYF	TGTGCCAGCAGCGACCGGGAGCAAGAGACCCAGTACTTC	.	TRBJ2-5	.	TRBV5-1
CRVGGTQYF	TGCAGGGTTGGAGGGACCCAGTACTTC	few	TRBJ2-5	.	TRBV20-1
CSVGGAGAPYEQYF	TGCAGCGTTGGGGGGGCAGGAGCTCCCTACGAGCAGTACTTC	.	TRBJ2-7	.	TRBV29-1
CSARQGVNTEAFF	TGCAGTGCTAGACAGGGGGTGAACACTGAAGCTTTCTTT	.	TRBJ1-1	TRBD1	TRBV20-1
CASSIEGSKYNEQFF	TGTGCCAGTAGTATAGAGGGCAGCAAGTACAATGAGCAGTTCTTC	.	TRBJ2-1	.	TRBV19
CASSSGQVAVYEQYF	TGTGCCAGCAGCTCAGGACAGGTCGCCGTCTACGAGCAGTACTTC	.	TRBJ2-7	TRBD1	TRBV10-1
CASCRDSGANVLTF	TGCGCCAGCTGCCGGGACTCTGGGGCCAACGTCCTGACTTTC	.	TRBJ2-6	.	TRBV5-1
CASSSRTGGNEQYF	TGCGCCAGCAGCTCCCGGACAGGGGGCAACGAGCAGTACTTC	once	TRBJ2-7	TRBD1	TRBV5-1
CASSPLPGQVSYEQYF	TGTGCCAGCAGCCCCCTTCCCGGACAGGTTAGCTACGAGCAGTACTTC	many	TRBJ2-7	TRBD1	TRBV5-8
CASSFQGVDTQYF	TGTGCCAGCAGCTTCCAGGGGGTAGATACGCAGTATTTT	.	TRBJ2-3	TRBD1	TRBV7-2
CASSLWGIKETQYF	TGTGCCAGCAGCTTGTGGGGGATCAAGGAGACCCAGTACTTC	many	TRBJ2-5	.	TRBV7-8
CSASAFGNAIYF	TGCAGTGCCTCAGCGTTTGGAAACGCCATATATTTT	.	TRBJ1-3	.	TRBV20-1
CASSAGGATDTQYF	TGTGCCAGCAGTGCGGGGGGGGCCACAGATACGCAGTATTTT	.	TRBJ2-3	TRBD2	TRBV6-4
CASSLQGFRYEQYF	TGTGCCAGCAGTTTACAGGGTTTTCGCTACGAGCAGTACTTC	few	TRBJ2-7	.	TRBV27
CASSLLGLSNEQFF	TGTGCCAGCAGCCTGCTAGGACTGAGCAATGAGCAGTTCTTC	.	TRBJ2-1	.	TRBV7-2
CASSEWGTGVENEQFF	TGTGCCAGCAGTGAATGGGGGACAGGGGTTGAAAATGAGCAGTTCTTC	few	TRBJ2-1	TRBD1	TRBV6-1
CASSARLDPSLEYGYTF	TGTGCCAGCAGCGCTAGACTCGATCCCTCCTTAGAGTATGGCTACACCTTC	many	TRBJ1-2	.	TRBV6-1
CATSGPGTESSYTDTQYF	TGTGCCACCAGTGGGCCCGGGACAGAGAGTTCCTACACAGATACGCAGTATTTT	few	TRBJ2-3	TRBD1	TRBV24-1
CAGSFGGSLNQPQHF	TGTGCCGGCAGCTTCGGGGGCAGTTTGAATCAGCCCCAGCATTTT	.	TRBJ1-5	.	TRBV7-9
CSGSYEQFF	TGCAGTGGATCTTATGAGCAGTTCTTC	.	TRBJ2-1	.	TRBV20-1
CASDSGGAGYNEQFF	TGTGCCAGCGATAGCGGCGGGGCCGGCTACAATGAGCAGTTCTTC	many	TRBJ2-1	.	TRBV5-4
CASRSGGPAPSDTDTQYF	TGCGCCAGCAGGTCCGGGGGTCCGGCTCCCTCGGACACAGATACGCAGTATTTT	many	TRBJ2-3	.	TRBV5-1
CASSTQRLLSGNTIYF	TGTGCCAGTAGTACCCAGAGGTTACTCTCTGGAAACACCATATATTTT	many	TRBJ1-3	.	TRBV19
CASSVRTGGSQPQHF	TGTGCCAGCAGTGTTAGGACAGGGGGAAGTCAGCCCCAGCATTTT	.	TRBJ1-5	TRBD1	TRBV2
CASTASNRGYGYTF	TGTGCCAGCACCGCTTCGAACAGGGGCTATGGCTACACCTTC	.	TRBJ1-2	TRBD1	TRBV7-9
CASTLGGRDEQFF	TGTGCCAGCACTCTGGGGGGGAGGGATGAGCAGTTCTTC	many	TRBJ2-1	TRBD2	TRBV12-3/TRBV12-4
CASSLVLGTSSGANVLTF	TGCGCCAGCAGCTTGGTATTGGGGACCAGCTCTGGGGCCAACGTCCTGACTTTC	many	TRBJ2-6	.	TRBV5-1
CAREEGGSSTDTQYF	TGTGCCAGGGAAGAGGGGGGTAGTAGCACAGATACGCAGTATTTT	.	TRBJ2-3	.	TRBV2
CASSVDLAGGLADTQYF	TGTGCCAGCAGCGTAGACCTAGCGGGGGGGTTGGCAGATACGCAGTATTTT	once	TRBJ2-3	TRBD2	TRBV9
CASSQGPGSYNEQFF	TGTGCCAGCAGCCAGGGACCCGGGTCCTACAATGAGCAGTTCTTC	.	TRBJ2-1	.	TRBV2
CASSGTASSYEQYF	TGTGCCAGCAGCGGGACAGCTTCCTCCTACGAGCAGTACTTC	.	TRBJ2-7	TRBD1	TRBV12-3/TRBV12-4
CASSLDWREFF	TGTGCCAGCAGTTTAGACTGGAGGGAGTTCTTC	once	TRBJ2-1	.	TRBV12-3/TRBV12-4
CASSLASLGETQYF	TGCGCCAGCAGCTTGGCATCTCTCGGAGAGACCCAGTACTTC	.	TRBJ2-5	.	TRBV5-1
CASSEAGDRGFYEQYF	TGTGCCAGCAGTGAAGCGGGAGACAGGGGGTTTTACGAGCAGTACTTC	many	TRBJ2-7	TRBD1	TRBV6-1
CASNVGGEQFF	TGTGCCAGCAACGTCGGGGGTGAGCAGTTCTTC	many	TRBJ2-1	.	TRBV12-3/TRBV12-4
CASSLALRTTEAFF	TGTGCCAGCAGCTTAGCGTTGAGGACCACTGAAGCTTTCTTT	.	TRBJ1-1	.	TRBV7-2
CASSLQYGTEISYEQYF	TGTGCCAGCAGCTTACAATACGGGACCGAAATCTCCTACGAGCAGTACTTC	many	TRBJ2-7	.	TRBV7-6
CASSLTSSNEQFF	TGTGCCAGCAGCTTAACTAGCTCCAATGAGCAGTTCTTC	.	TRBJ2-1	.	TRBV7-3
CSVERTGGRYGYTF	TGCAGCGTTGAACGGACAGGAGGAAGGTATGGCTACACCTTC	.	TRBJ1-2	TRBD1	TRBV29-1
CASSTGQGFYNEQFF	TGTGCCAGTAGTACGGGACAGGGGTTCTACAATGAGCAGTTCTTC	.	TRBJ2-1	TRBD1	TRBV19
CASAGYNEQFF	TGTGCCTCCGCAGGTTACAATGAGCAGTTCTTC	many	TRBJ2-1	.	TRBV2
CATSDLTEPSSYNSPLHF	TGTGCCACCAGTGACCTGACAGAGCCCAGCTCCTATAATTCACCCCTCCACTTT	once	TRBJ1-6	.	TRBV24-1